This T cell receptor beta chain came from a study of Ad26.COV2.S vaccination and SARS-CoV-2 variants. Germline CDR1 reads DFQATT; CDR2 reads SNEGSKA (reference sequence). Trimming cost V 5 bases and J 8 bases, with 10 bases left between them. The CDR3 sequence is 11 residues long. Only in-frame clones appear in the TCRdb table, and some are missing; sequencing was by immunoSEQ multiplex PCR. The sample has fewer than 500,000 clones, 90% seen once. Treatment indicated: approximately 18 received Ad26.COV2.S at low or high dose, single or two shots; several received placebo; per-sample allocation not given. The investigators took samples on day 63 after the first vaccine or placebo injection.

The sample was peripheral blood, taken in a trial of Ad26.COV2.S vaccine versus placebo. This receptor was identified in a person between 18 and 59 years old who received the Ad26.COV2.S COVID-19 vaccine or a placebo. The chain combines TRBV20-1 with TRBJ2-1, with D perhaps being TRBD1 or TRBD2 (5 bases each). The CDR3 DNA follows: TGCAGTGCTCCCGGGGCCTATGAGCAGTTCTTC. Amino acid sequence: CSAPGAYEQFF.